The 26 T cell receptor beta chains below all came from one sample that was sequenced in a study of type 1 regulatory T cells. In TCRdb, the reads were re-called with MiXCR into one record per CDR3 protein. The repertoire holds about 42,000 distinct CDR3 sequences, roughly an eighth seen once, with 8% in the top ten. For these TCRs, the target antigens are not known. The sequencing input was cultured non-Tr1 T cells, either the whole culture or a sorted T cell fraction (not recorded which). All receptors derive from a human donor in good health.

The chain couples TRBV7-8 to TRBJ2-3, with a tentative D call TRBD1 (5 bases). Trimming left V 7 bases short and J 1 base short, with 12 bases between. The germline CDR1 and CDR2 sequences are SGHVS and FQNEAQ. The CDR3 runs 14 residues. For the CDR3, the DNA is TGTGCCAGCAACGTGGGCAGGGGCACAGATACGCAGTATTTT. It codes for CASNVGRGTDTQYF.

The chain recombines TRBV7-2 with TRBJ2-7; D uncertain. Germline lookup yields CDR1 SGHTA and CDR2 FQGNSA. Trimming removed 0 bases at V and 4 bases at J, with 10 bases between. The CDR3 has 14 residues. CDR3 amino acids: CASSLADMGYEQYF. The CDR3 DNA reads TGTGCCAGCAGCTTAGCGGATATGGGGTACGAGCAGTACTTC. Full variable domain (remainder filled in from reference TRBV7-2 and TRBJ2-7): GAGVSQSPSNKVTEKGKDVELRCDPISGHTALYWYRQSLGQGLEFLIYFQGNSAPDKSGLPSDRFSAERTGGSVSTLTIQRTQQEDSAVYLCASSLADMGYEQYFGPGTRLTVT.

A few counts support this clonotype. V usage is TRBV20-1 and J usage is TRBJ2-6; D is unclear. CDR3 size: 14 residues. V lost 6 bases and J lost 0, with 9 bases in between. Germline V gene data show CDR1 as DFQATT and CDR2 as SNEGSKA (reference sequence). CDR3 residues: CSALRDSGANVLTF. The DNA for the CDR3 is TGCAGTGCCCTCCGTGACTCTGGGGCCAACGTCCTGACTTTC.

This clonotype qualifies as medium-sized. The chain carries TRBV20-1 and TRBJ2-5; TRBD1 or TRBD2 may be the D gene (5 bases each). The CDR3 is 12 residues long. Deletions cut 3 bases from V and 4 bases from J, with 9 bases between. Germline V gene sequence: CDR1 DFQATT, CDR2 SNEGSKA (reference sequence). CDR3 in amino acids: CSASYGGETQYF. In nucleotides, the CDR3 is TGCAGTGCTAGTTATGGGGGAGAGACCCAGTACTTC.

This clonotype was detected many times. The CDR3 spells CASRRGTGFVEQFF. The DNA for the CDR3 is TGTGCCAGCAGAAGGGGGACAGGGTTCGTTGAGCAGTTCTTC. The V and J genes are TRBV6-5 and TRBJ2-1; 9 bases map to TRBD1. With V trimmed by 6 bases and J by 9 bases, 9 bases remained unmatched. Germline assignment: CDR1 MNHEY and CDR2 SVGAGI. The CDR3 spans 14 residues.

This clonotype was recorded at least ten times. The V gene is TRBV20-1, the J gene TRBJ2-5; 10 nucleotides align to TRBD2. Germline-derived CDR1 and CDR2 are DFQATT and SNEGSKA (reference sequence). The CDR3 is 13 residues long. J lost 5 bases, V lost 4 bases, and 4 bases had no gene match. CDR3 residues: CSATSGSFETQYF. In DNA, the CDR3 is TGCAGTGCTACTAGCGGGAGTTTCGAGACCCAGTACTTC.

The V and J genes are TRBV20-1 and TRBJ2-7; TRBD2 matches at 7 bases. V lost 6 bases to trimming and J lost 4 bases; unmatched junction nucleotides: 15. The germline V gene has CDR1 DFQATT and CDR2 SNEGSKA (reference sequence). This CDR3 region has 15 residues. This CDR3 is CSAHLPGTTPYEQYF. The CDR3 bases are TGCAGTGCCCACCTGCCCGGGACTACCCCATACGAGCAGTACTTC.

The chain has TRBV7-9 and TRBJ2-3, with 8 bases that match TRBD1. The CDR3 length is 15 residues. The V segment lost 5 bases and the J segment 4 bases; nucleotides outside the gene matches: 8. Looked up from germline, CDR1 is SEHNR and CDR2 is FQNEAQ (reference sequence). CDR3 sequence reads: CASSRKTGEPDTQYF. CDR3 coding DNA: TGTGCCAGCAGCCGGAAGACAGGGGAGCCAGATACGCAGTATTTT.

This clonotype was detected many times. The genes are TRBV5-1 and TRBJ2-5; 7 positions match TRBD1. Germline loops: CDR1 SGHRS, CDR2 YFSETQ. V was clipped by 5 bases and J by 1 base; unmatched bases: 8. The CDR3 has 15 residues. Here the CDR3 DNA reads TGCGCCAGCAGAATAACCGGACAGGTCCAAGAGACCCAGTACTTC. This sequence encodes CASRITGQVQETQYF.

This clonotype was recorded a few times. The CDR3 DNA reads TGCAGTGCTAGTAAAGGGCCCGAACGCGAGCAGTACTTC. It translates to CSASKGPEREQYF. This chain links TRBV20-1 with TRBJ2-7; D is ambiguous. The CDR3 loop spans 13 amino acids. V gave up 3 bases and J gave up 6 bases, with 15 bases separating them. Germline-derived CDR1 and CDR2 are DFQATT and SNEGSKA (reference sequence).

This clonotype showed up just a few times. This chain connects TRBV20-1 to TRBJ1-5; no firm D call. V lost 2 bases and J 0 bases, leaving 2 bases between the germline ends. The CDR3 consists of 12 residues. The germline V gene encodes CDR1 DFQATT and CDR2 SNEGSKA (reference sequence). CDR3: CSARFSNQPQHF. CDR3 DNA sequence: TGCAGTGCTAGATTTAGCAATCAGCCCCAGCATTTT.

This clonotype was counted ten times or more. J is TRBJ2-7 and V is TRBV12-3 or TRBV12-4; D call uncertain. The V and J ends lost 7 bases and 6 bases respectively, with 22 bases between them. The CDR3 runs 15 residues. CDR3: CASTLRSGKSGEQYF. CDR3 in DNA: TGTGCCAGCACCCTTCGTTCGGGCAAATCAGGCGAGCAGTACTTC.

The chain links TRBV4-2 to TRBJ1-1; 7 bases line up with TRBD1. Germline V gene sequence: CDR1 LGHNA, CDR2 YNFKEQ. J lost 3 bases, V lost 2 bases, and 6 bases had no gene match. This CDR3 has 15 residues. The CDR3 loop reads CASSQRTGPYTEAFF. The CDR3 coding sequence is TGTGCCAGCAGCCAAAGGACAGGCCCCTACACTGAAGCTTTCTTT.

Ten or more counts support this clonotype. The chain combines TRBV27 with TRBJ2-7; 11 bases agree with TRBD2. J was trimmed by 2 bases and V by 8 bases; bases with no gene match: 5. Germline CDR1 MNHEY, CDR2 SMNVEV (reference sequence). The CDR3 runs to 14 residues. The CDR3 spells CASRRTSGPYEQYF. CDR3 sequence (DNA): TGTGCCAGCCGTAGGACTAGCGGGCCCTACGAGCAGTACTTC.

This clonotype was counted many times. This sequence joins TRBV2 and TRBJ2-2; no definite D call. The CDR3 has 11 amino acids. The V gene's germline CDR1 is SNHLY and CDR2 FYNNEI. Trimming left V 2 bases short and J 8 bases short, with 3 bases between. CDR3 nucleotide sequence: TGTGCCAGCAGTGAATGGGGGGAGCTGTTTTTT. Translation: CASSEWGELFF. Full variable domain (outside the CDR3, taken from reference TRBV2 and TRBJ2-2): EPEVTQTPSHQVTQMGQEVILRCVPISNHLYFYWYRQILGQKVEFLVSFYNNEISEKSEIFDDQFSVERPDGSNFTLKIRSTKLEDSAMYFCASSEWGELFFGEGSRLTVL.

A note on this clonotype: One junction end does not reproduce the germline sequence, and a read error may be involved. This chain uses TRBV27 with TRBJ1-2, with D perhaps TRBD1 (5 bases). The CDR3 is 13 amino acids. Germline CDR1 is MNHEY and CDR2 is SMNVEV (reference sequence). The DNA for the CDR3 is TGTGCCAGCAGTTTATCAGGACTATGGGGCTACATCTTC. Translated, it gives CASSLSGLWGYIF.

The chain carries TRBV28 and TRBJ1-6; D is perhaps TRBD1 (5 bases). CDR1 is MDHEN, CDR2 SYDVKM, per germline. V was cut by 10 bases and J by 6 bases, with 13 bases left in between. The CDR3 has 13 amino acids. The chain's CDR3 is CANGGDLNSPLHF. CDR3 DNA: TGTGCCAACGGGGGAGACCTTAATTCACCCCTCCACTTT.

This clonotype occurred many times. This CDR3 reads CASSPFNGGNEQFF. CDR3 nucleotides: TGCGCCAGCAGCCCCTTCAACGGCGGCAATGAGCAGTTCTTC. V gene TRBV5-1 combines with J gene TRBJ2-1, with D hard to call. Germline V gene sequence: CDR1 SGHRS, CDR2 YFSETQ. V was clipped by 4 bases and J by 6 bases, with 14 bases between them. The CDR3 totals 14 residues.

This clonotype showed up just a few times. The chain is built from TRBV3-1 and TRBJ2-1, with D possibly TRBD2 on 5 matching bases. Germline CDR1 and CDR2: LGHDT and YNNKEL (reference sequence). V was clipped by 4 bases and J by 9 bases, with 16 bases between them. The CDR3 runs to 14 residues. In DNA form, the CDR3 reads TGTGCCAGCAGCCCCGAGGGATTCAGGCTTGAGCAGTTCTTC. Amino acid sequence: CASSPEGFRLEQFF.

The rearrangement uses TRBV11-2 and TRBJ2-1; the D is unclear. V dropped 3 bases and J dropped 9 bases, with 9 bases sitting between them. This CDR3 region has 12 residues. Germline V lookup: CDR1 SGHAT, CDR2 FQNNGV. The CDR3: CASSFSRSEQFF. In nucleotides, the CDR3 is TGTGCCAGCAGCTTCTCTAGGAGTGAGCAGTTCTTC.

This clonotype came up many times. V usage is TRBV6-5 and J usage is TRBJ2-2; 14 nucleotides match TRBD2. Germline values: CDR1 MNHEY, CDR2 SVGAGI. The CDR3 runs 16 residues. V shed 7 bases and J 2 bases; nucleotides not matched to a gene: 3. CDR3 in amino acids: CASTGLAGGNTGELFF. The DNA of the CDR3 is TGTGCCAGCACCGGACTAGCGGGAGGCAACACCGGGGAGCTGTTTTTT.

A few counts support this clonotype. This CDR3 reads CASSARRSGRAMASDTQYF. In nucleotides, the CDR3 is TGTGCCAGTAGTGCGAGACGTAGCGGGAGGGCAATGGCCTCAGATACGCAGTATTTT. The chain links TRBV19 to TRBJ2-3; 11 bases are shared with TRBD2. Germline trimming cut 5 bases from V and 4 bases from J; bases unmatched to any gene: 17. The CDR3 spans 19 residues. Germline CDR1 LNHDA, CDR2 SQIVND (reference sequence).

In its sample, this clonotype was seen many times. The V gene is TRBV7-8, the J gene TRBJ1-1; no definite D call. Germline V gene data show CDR1 as SGHVS and CDR2 as FQNEAQ. With 4 bases removed from V and 1 base from J, the gap between germline ends came to 10 bases. The CDR3 runs to 14 residues. CDR3 DNA sequence: TGTGCCAGCAGCTCGAACTCAAGGAACACTGAAGCTTTCTTT. This translates into CASSSNSRNTEAFF.

The chain joins TRBV20-1 to TRBJ2-2; weak D call: TRBD2 (5 bases). Germline V gene lookup returns CDR1 DFQATT and CDR2 SNEGSKA (reference sequence). Trimming cost V 0 bases and J 3 bases, with 11 bases left between them. The CDR3 runs 15 residues. This CDR3 reads CSARESWRDTGELFF. CDR3 coding DNA: TGCAGTGCTAGAGAGAGTTGGCGGGACACCGGGGAGCTGTTTTTT.

The rearrangement joins TRBV12-3 or TRBV12-4 to TRBJ2-2; D uncertain. CDR3 length: 13 amino acids. V was shortened by 3 bases and J by 6 bases, with 8 bases between the two germline ends. The CDR3 DNA sequence: TGTGCCAGCAGTTTTCGACGATCCGGGGAGCTGTTTTTT. Protein: CASSFRRSGELFF.

V gene TRBV5-1 combines with J gene TRBJ1-1; D is undetermined. Trimming cost V 0 bases and J 1 base, with 7 bases left between them. Germline V gene lookup returns CDR1 SGHRS and CDR2 YFSETQ. The CDR3 is 14 residues long. CDR3 amino acids: CASSLAAENTEAFF. CDR3 nucleotide sequence: TGCGCCAGCAGCTTGGCCGCGGAGAACACTGAAGCTTTCTTT.